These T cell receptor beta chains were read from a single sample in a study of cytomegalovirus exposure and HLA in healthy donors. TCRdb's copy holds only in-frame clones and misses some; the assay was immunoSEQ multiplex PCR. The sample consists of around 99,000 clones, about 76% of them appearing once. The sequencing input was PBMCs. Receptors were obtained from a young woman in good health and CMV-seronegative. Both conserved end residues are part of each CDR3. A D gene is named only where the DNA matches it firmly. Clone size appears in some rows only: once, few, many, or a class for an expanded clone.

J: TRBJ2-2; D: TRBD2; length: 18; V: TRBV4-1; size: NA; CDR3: CASSQGSSGSLSGGELFF; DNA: TGCGCCAGCAGCCAAGGCTCTAGCGGGAGCCTCAGTGGCGGGGAGCTGTTTTTT
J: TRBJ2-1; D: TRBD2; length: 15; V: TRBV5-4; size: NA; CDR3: CASSLKAGYYNEQFF; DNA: TGTGCCAGCAGCTTGAAAGCGGGATACTACAATGAGCAGTTCTTC
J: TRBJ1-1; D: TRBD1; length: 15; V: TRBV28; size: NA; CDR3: CASWDRGPVGTEAFF; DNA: TGTGCCAGCTGGGACAGGGGGCCGGTAGGCACTGAAGCTTTCTTT
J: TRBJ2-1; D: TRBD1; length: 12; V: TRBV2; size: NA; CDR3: CAGGTGNHEQFF; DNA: TGTGCCGGAGGGACAGGGAACCATGAGCAGTTCTTC
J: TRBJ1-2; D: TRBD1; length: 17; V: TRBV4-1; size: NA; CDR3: CASSPLITGGRNYGYTF; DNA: TGCGCCAGCAGCCCACTTATTACAGGGGGCAGAAACTATGGCTACACCTTC
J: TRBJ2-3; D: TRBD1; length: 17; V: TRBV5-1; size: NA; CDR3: CASSLVGTTGGTDTQYF; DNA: TGCGCCAGCAGCTTGGTGGGAACGACAGGGGGTACAGATACGCAGTATTTT
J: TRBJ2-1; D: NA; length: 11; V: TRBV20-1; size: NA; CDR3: CSARDAGEQFF; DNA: TGCAGTGCTAGAGACGCGGGCGAGCAGTTCTTC
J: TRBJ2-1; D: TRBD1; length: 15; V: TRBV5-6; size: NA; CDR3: CASSLGGVSYNEQFF; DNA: TGTGCCAGCAGCTTAGGGGGCGTCTCCTACAATGAGCAGTTCTTC
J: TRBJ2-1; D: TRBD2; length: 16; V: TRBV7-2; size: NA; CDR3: CASSLSSGGEYNEQFF; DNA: TGTGCCAGCAGCTTAAGCTCGGGGGGGGAATACAATGAGCAGTTCTTC
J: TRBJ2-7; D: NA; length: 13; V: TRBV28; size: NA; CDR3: CASISSGQDEQYF; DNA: TGTGCCAGCATCAGCAGCGGGCAGGACGAGCAGTACTTC
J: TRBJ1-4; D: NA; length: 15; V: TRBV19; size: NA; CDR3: CASPQGPATNEKLFF; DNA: TGTGCCAGTCCACAGGGCCCGGCAACTAATGAAAAACTGTTTTTT
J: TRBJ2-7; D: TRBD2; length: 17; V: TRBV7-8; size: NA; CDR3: CASSLEGGTSGTYEQYF; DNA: TGTGCCAGCAGCTTAGAGGGGGGGACTAGCGGGACCTACGAGCAGTACTTC
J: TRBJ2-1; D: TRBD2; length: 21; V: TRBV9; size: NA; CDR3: CASSVGTLRGVGGLVLNEQFF; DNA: TGTGCCAGCAGCGTAGGAACTCTCCGAGGGGTGGGCGGACTAGTTTTAAATGAGCAGTTCTTC
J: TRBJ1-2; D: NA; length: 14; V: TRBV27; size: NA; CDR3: CASTPAGVGGGYTF; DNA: TGTGCCAGCACCCCCGCCGGGGTAGGCGGTGGCTACACCTTC
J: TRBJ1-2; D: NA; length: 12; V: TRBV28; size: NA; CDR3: CASTTGSYGYTF; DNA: TGTGCCAGCACAACAGGGTCCTATGGCTACACCTTC
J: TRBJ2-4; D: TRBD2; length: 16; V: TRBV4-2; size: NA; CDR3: CASSQDGGGGKNIQYF; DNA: TGTGCCAGCAGCCAAGACGGTGGGGGGGGCAAAAACATTCAGTACTTC
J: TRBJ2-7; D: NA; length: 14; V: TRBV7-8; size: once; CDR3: CASSLVSVSYEQYF; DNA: TGTGCCAGCAGCTTAGTGTCGGTTTCCTACGAGCAGTACTTC
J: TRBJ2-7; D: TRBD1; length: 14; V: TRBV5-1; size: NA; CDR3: CASSWGQGDVEQYF; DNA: TGCGCCAGCAGCTGGGGACAGGGGGATGTCGAGCAGTACTTC
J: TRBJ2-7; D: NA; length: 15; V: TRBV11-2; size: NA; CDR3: CASSLETTAQYEQYF; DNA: TGTGCCAGCAGCTTAGAAACGACCGCACAGTACGAGCAGTACTTC
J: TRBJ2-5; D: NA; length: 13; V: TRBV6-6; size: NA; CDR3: CASSYNRQETQYF; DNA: TGTGCCAGCAGTTACAATAGACAAGAGACCCAGTACTTC
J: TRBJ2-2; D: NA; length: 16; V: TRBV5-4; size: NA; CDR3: CASSSPPIAGTGELFF; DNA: TGTGCCAGCAGCTCCCCCCCTATCGCGGGCACCGGGGAGCTGTTTTTT
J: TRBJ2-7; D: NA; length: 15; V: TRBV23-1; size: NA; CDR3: CASSQSARAAYEQYF; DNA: TGCGCCAGCAGTCAATCTGCCAGGGCGGCCTACGAGCAGTACTTC
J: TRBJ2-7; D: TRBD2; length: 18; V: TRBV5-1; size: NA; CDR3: CASSLGMVAGRAQYEQYF; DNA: TGCGCCAGCAGCTTGGGGATGGTAGCGGGAAGAGCTCAGTACGAGCAGTACTTC
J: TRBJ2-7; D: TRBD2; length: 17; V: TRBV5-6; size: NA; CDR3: CASSFLRTSGRGYEQYF; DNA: TGTGCCAGCAGCTTTCTAAGGACTAGCGGGAGAGGGTACGAGCAGTACTTC
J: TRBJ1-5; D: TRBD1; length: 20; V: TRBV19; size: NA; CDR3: CASSILGGQGRYFGNQPQHF; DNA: TGTGCCAGTAGTATCTTAGGGGGACAGGGCCGATATTTTGGCAATCAGCCCCAGCATTTT
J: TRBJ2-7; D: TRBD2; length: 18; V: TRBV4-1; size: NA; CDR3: CASSHDPRLAGVSYEQYF; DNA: TGCGCCAGCAGCCATGATCCGAGACTAGCGGGAGTCTCCTACGAGCAGTACTTC
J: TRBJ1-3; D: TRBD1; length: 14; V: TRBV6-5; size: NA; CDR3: CASTSRTGPDTIYF; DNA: TGTGCCAGCACGAGTCGGACAGGTCCGGACACCATATATTTT
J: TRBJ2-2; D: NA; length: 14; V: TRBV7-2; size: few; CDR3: CASSLEGVTGELFF; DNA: TGTGCCAGCAGCTTAGAGGGGGTCACCGGGGAGCTGTTTTTT
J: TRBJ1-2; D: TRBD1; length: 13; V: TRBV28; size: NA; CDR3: CASHSQTGGGYTF; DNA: TGTGCCAGCCACTCCCAGACAGGGGGTGGCTACACCTTC
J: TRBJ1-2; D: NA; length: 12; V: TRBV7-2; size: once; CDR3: CASSRARGGYTF; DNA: TGTGCCAGCAGCCGCGCAAGAGGGGGCTACACCTTC
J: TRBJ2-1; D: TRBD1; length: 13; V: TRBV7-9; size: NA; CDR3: CASSKRQGSEQFF; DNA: TGTGCCAGCAGCAAACGACAGGGGAGTGAGCAGTTCTTC
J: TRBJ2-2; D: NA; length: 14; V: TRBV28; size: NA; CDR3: CASISASGAGELFF; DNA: TGTGCCAGCATATCAGCATCGGGGGCCGGGGAGCTGTTTTTT
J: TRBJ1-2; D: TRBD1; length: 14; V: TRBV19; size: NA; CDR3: CASRTPGTGNGYTF; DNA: TGTGCCAGTAGGACTCCCGGGACAGGGAATGGCTACACCTTC
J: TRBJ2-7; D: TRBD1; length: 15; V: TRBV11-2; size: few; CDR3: CASSLVGTGGYEQYF; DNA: TGTGCCAGCAGCTTAGTGGGGACAGGGGGCTACGAGCAGTACTTC
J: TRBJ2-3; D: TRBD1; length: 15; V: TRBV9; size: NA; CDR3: CASSPGDRVADTQYF; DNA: TGTGCCAGCAGCCCCGGGGACAGGGTGGCAGATACGCAGTATTTT
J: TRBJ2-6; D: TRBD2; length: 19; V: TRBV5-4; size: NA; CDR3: CASSSGGGLLSSGANVLTF; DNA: TGTGCCAGCAGCTCTGGGGGGGGACTACTAAGCTCTGGGGCCAACGTCCTGACTTTC
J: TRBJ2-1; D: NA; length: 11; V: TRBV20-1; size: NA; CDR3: CSAKWDYEQFF; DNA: TGCAGTGCAAAGTGGGACTATGAGCAGTTCTTC
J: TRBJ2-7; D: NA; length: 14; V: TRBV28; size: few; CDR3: CASSGGVGYSEQYF; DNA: TGTGCCAGCAGTGGTGGGGTGGGGTATAGCGAGCAGTACTTC
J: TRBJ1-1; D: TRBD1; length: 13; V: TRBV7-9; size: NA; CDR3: CAGDRGPSTEAFF; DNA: TGTGCCGGGGACAGGGGGCCCAGCACTGAAGCTTTCTTT
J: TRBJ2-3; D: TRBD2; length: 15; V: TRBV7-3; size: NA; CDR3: CASRLAGTSTDTQYF; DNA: TGTGCCAGTAGACTAGCGGGAACTAGCACAGATACGCAGTATTTT
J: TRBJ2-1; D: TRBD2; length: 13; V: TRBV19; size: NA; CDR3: CASSLAGNKEQFF; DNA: TGTGCCAGTAGCCTAGCGGGAAATAAGGAGCAGTTCTTC
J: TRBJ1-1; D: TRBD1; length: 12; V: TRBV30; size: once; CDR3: CAWGDRSMEAFF; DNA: TGTGCCTGGGGGGACAGGTCGATGGAAGCTTTCTTT
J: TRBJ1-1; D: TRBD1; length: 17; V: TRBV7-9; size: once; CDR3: CSSSRLRDRAMNTEAFF; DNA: TGTTCCAGCAGTCGCCTCCGGGACAGGGCCATGAACACTGAAGCTTTCTTT
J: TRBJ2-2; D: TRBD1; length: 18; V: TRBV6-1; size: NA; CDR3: CASSEEKGGARSAGELFF; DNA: TGTGCCAGCAGTGAAGAGAAAGGGGGCGCGAGGTCCGCCGGGGAGCTGTTTTTT
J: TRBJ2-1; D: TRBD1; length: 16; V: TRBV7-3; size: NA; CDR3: CASSLGGGTGNNEQFF; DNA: TGTGCCAGCAGCCTCGGTGGGGGGACAGGGAACAATGAGCAGTTCTTC
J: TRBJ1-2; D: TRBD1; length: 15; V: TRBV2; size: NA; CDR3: CASSLGTGGAMGYTF; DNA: TGTGCCAGCAGTCTAGGGACAGGGGGAGCAATGGGCTACACCTTC
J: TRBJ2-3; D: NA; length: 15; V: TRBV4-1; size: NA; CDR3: CASSQQQGITDTQYF; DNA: TGCGCCAGCAGCCAACAACAGGGAATAACAGATACGCAGTATTTT
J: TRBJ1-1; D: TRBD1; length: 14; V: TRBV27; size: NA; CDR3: CASKPGQGALEAFF; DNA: TGTGCCAGCAAACCGGGACAGGGGGCCTTGGAAGCTTTCTTT
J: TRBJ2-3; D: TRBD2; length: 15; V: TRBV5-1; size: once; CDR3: CASSTTSVPPDTQYF; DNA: TGCGCCAGCAGCACAACTAGCGTACCCCCGGATACGCAGTATTTT
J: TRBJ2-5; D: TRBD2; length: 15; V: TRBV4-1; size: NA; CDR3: CASSQAGLARETQYF; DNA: TGCGCCAGCAGCCAAGCCGGACTAGCCCGCGAGACCCAGTACTTC
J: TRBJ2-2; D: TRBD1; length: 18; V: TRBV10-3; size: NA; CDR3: CAISERRTGGGSAGELFF; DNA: TGTGCCATCAGTGAGAGGCGGACAGGGGGCGGAAGTGCCGGGGAGCTGTTTTTT
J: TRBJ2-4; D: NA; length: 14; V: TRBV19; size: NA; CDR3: CASSMVGVEGIQYF; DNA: TGTGCCAGTAGTATGGTTGGAGTGGAGGGCATTCAGTACTTC
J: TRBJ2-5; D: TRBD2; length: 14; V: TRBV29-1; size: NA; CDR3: CSISPPSGQETQYF; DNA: TGCAGCATTTCCCCCCCTAGCGGCCAAGAGACCCAGTACTTC
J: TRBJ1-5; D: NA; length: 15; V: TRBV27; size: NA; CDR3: CASSKWSGSNQPQHF; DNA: TGTGCCAGCAGTAAATGGAGTGGTAGCAATCAGCCCCAGCATTTT
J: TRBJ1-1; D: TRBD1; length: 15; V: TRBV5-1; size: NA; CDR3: CASSFQGDWNTEAFF; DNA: TGCGCCAGCAGCTTCCAGGGGGATTGGAACACTGAAGCTTTCTTT
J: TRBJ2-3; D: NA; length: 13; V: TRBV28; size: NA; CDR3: CASSAVEWDTQYF; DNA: TGTGCCAGCAGTGCCGTGGAGTGGGATACGCAGTATTTT
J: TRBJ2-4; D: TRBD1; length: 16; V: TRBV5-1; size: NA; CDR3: CASSFGRQGPRNIQYF; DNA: TGCGCCAGCAGCTTTGGGCGACAGGGACCACGAAACATTCAGTACTTC